This T cell receptor (beta chain) originates from a study of T cell responses to AZD1222 COVID-19 vaccine. The study, taken as a whole, reports: The sample set comprised mostly white British donors with more females, and clonal diversity was possibly underestimated.

The CDR3 spans 17 residues. Trimming removed 0 bases at V and 0 bases at J, with 12 bases between. In germline, CDR1 is LGHNA, CDR2 YSLEER. TCRdb keeps only in-frame clones here, not all; method: immunoSEQ multiplex PCR. The data contain fewer than 110,000 clones, 88% of them singletons. As regards this clone: The antigen remains undetermined.

The TCR was taken from an adult in good health. The specimen was peripheral blood, collected on day 0 of AZD1222 vaccination. V usage is TRBV4-3 and J usage is TRBJ1-5; possible D gene TRBD1, 5 bases. In nucleotides, the CDR3 is TGCGCCAGCAGCCAAGATCTTGGGGGAAATAGCAATCAGCCCCAGCATTTT. It is translated as CASSQDLGGNSNQPQHF.